Below, 5 T cell receptor beta chains from the same sample are listed, as sequenced in a study of cytomegalovirus exposure and HLA in healthy donors (dated by TCRdb to 2016 to 2017). The library was prepared using the immunoSEQ multiplex PCR assay. The multiplex PCR relied on a mix of 60 forward primers for TCR Vbeta segments and 13 reverse primers for TCR Jbeta segments. The clones in this table, taken by TCRdb from immuneACCESS, are in-frame only. Not every clone is retained; where verified, under half of the shortfall comes from an unresolved V gene, and the cause of the rest is unknown. The sample has under 200,000 clones on record, about 80% of them singletons. The top ten clonotypes cover roughly 1.5% of the sample. The sequencing sample was made of PBMCs. The receptors originated from a man in his forties or fifties in good health and CMV-seronegative.

J is TRBJ2-5 and V is TRBV6-1, with D perhaps TRBD1 (6 bases). V was clipped by 6 bases and J by 4 bases, with 12 bases between them. The CDR3 is made up of 13 amino acids. The germline V gene encodes CDR1 MNHNS and CDR2 SASEGT. CDR3 in DNA: TGTGCCAGCAGACAGGGCTTTGGAGAGACCCAGTACTTC. Its translation is CASRQGFGETQYF.

The J gene is TRBJ1-5, the V gene TRBV28, with a tentative D call TRBD1 (6 bases). The V and J ends lost 1 base and 5 bases respectively, with 15 bases between them. Per germline, CDR1 MDHEN and CDR2 SYDVKM. This CDR3 is 16 amino acids long. The CDR3 spells CASSLFRGQGHQPQHF. The CDR3 DNA reads as TGTGCCAGCAGTTTATTCCGGGGACAAGGGCATCAGCCCCAGCATTTT.

The chain recombines TRBV18 with TRBJ2-1; D is uncertain. V lost 8 bases to trimming and J lost 6 bases, with 8 bases between them. CDR1 is KGHSH and CDR2 is LQKENI in the germline V gene. CDR3 length equals 11 residues. Written as DNA, the CDR3 is TGTGCCAGCCGATCGGGCAATGAGCAGTTCTTC. Protein: CASRSGNEQFF.

The V gene is TRBV9, the J gene TRBJ2-1; 9 bases align to TRBD2. V was pared by 3 bases and J by 8 bases, with 12 bases of the junction left unmatched. Germline V CDR1 and CDR2: SGDLS, YYNGEE. CDR3 length equals 16 residues. DNA of the CDR3: TGTGCCAGCAGCGACCATAGCGGGAGTGTGGGGTATGAGCAGTTCTTC. It yields the protein CASSDHSGSVGYEQFF.

Comment on this clone: At one of its ends the junction is not consistent with the germline gene, which may arise from a read error. The chain couples TRBV7-2 to TRBJ2-6; the D gene is possibly TRBD1 (5 bases). Per the germline V gene, CDR1 is SGHTA and CDR2 is FQGNSA. This CDR3 region has 16 residues. CDR3 loop: CASSLEYISGANGLTF. DNA of the CDR3: TGTGCCAGCAGCTTGGAGTATATTTCTGGGGCCAACGGCCTGACTTTC.